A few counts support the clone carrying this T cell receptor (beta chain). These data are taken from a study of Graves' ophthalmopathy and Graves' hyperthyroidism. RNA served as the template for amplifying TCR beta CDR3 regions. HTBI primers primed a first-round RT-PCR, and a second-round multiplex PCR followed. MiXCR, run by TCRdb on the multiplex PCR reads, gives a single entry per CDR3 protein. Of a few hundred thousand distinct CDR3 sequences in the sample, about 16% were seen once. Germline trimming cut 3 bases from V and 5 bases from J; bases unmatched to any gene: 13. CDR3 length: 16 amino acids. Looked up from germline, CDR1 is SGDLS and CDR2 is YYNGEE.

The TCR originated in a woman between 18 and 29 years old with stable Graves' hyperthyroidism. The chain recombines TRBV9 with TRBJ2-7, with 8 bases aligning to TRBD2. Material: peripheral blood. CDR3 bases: TGTGCCAGCAGCGCGGGAGGGCTTCCCCTAATCCACGAGCAGTACTTC. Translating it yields CASSAGGLPLIHEQYF.